The rows below give T cell receptor beta chains drawn from one sample of a study of identical twins. MiXCR, run by TCRdb on the 5' RACE reads, gives a single entry per CDR3 protein. The sample consists of about 520,000 distinct CDR3 sequences, about 20% of them appearing once. The sample was also linked to a second study, of T cells expressing NK-cell markers.

Sequencing was carried out using CD4+ T cells sorted from blood. The receptors here all came from a woman between 18 and 30 years old in good health. Both conserved end residues are part of each CDR3. D genes are given only for firm matches. Clone size appears in some rows only: once, few, many, or a class for an expanded clone.

j_call | clone_size | v_call | d_call | cdr3_nt | cdr3_aa
TRBJ2-7 | few | TRBV5-1 | NA | TGCGCCAGCAGCCCGGTAAGCGGTCCCTACGAGCAGTACTTC | CASSPVSGPYEQYF
TRBJ2-1 | few | TRBV10-3 | TRBD1 | TGTGCCATCACGGGACAGGCCTACAATGAGCAGTTCTTC | CAITGQAYNEQFF
TRBJ2-1 | NA | TRBV10-1 | TRBD1 | TGCGCCAGCAGTGCCGGACAGGTCAATGAGCAGTTCTTC | CASSAGQVNEQFF
TRBJ1-1 | NA | TRBV11-2 | NA | TGTGCCAGCAGATTAAAAGGGAAGGCTTTCTTT | CASRLKGKAFF
TRBJ1-2 | few | TRBV20-1 | NA | TGCAGTGCTAGATCAGGAAACTTTAACTATGGCTACACCTTC | CSARSGNFNYGYTF
TRBJ2-1 | NA | TRBV12-3/TRBV12-4 | NA | TGTGCCAGCAGTTTTGGCAGGGGAGGGAATGAGCAGTTCTTC | CASSFGRGGNEQFF
TRBJ2-1 | few | TRBV11-3 | TRBD1 | TGTGCCAGCAGCCGAGGGGACAGCAATCCCCAGTTCTTC | CASSRGDSNPQFF
TRBJ1-1 | few | TRBV12-3/TRBV12-4 | NA | TGTGCCAGCAGTTTTGCGAGGGAGTCGGGTGAAGCTTTCTTT | CASSFARESGEAFF
TRBJ2-3 | few | TRBV12-3/TRBV12-4 | NA | TGTGCCAGCAGTTATGCAGGCACAGATACGCAGTATTTT | CASSYAGTDTQYF
TRBJ2-7 | once | TRBV5-1 | NA | TGCGCCAGCAGCTGGGGGCAGGGCTACGAGCAGTACTTC | CASSWGQGYEQYF
TRBJ1-1 | NA | TRBV7-3 | NA | TGTGCCAGCAGCTTTCGGCTCAACCCTATGAACACTGAAGCTTTCTTT | CASSFRLNPMNTEAFF
TRBJ1-4 | NA | TRBV7-2 | NA | TGTGCCAGCAGCTTAGGGGGGTCGGCTGAAAAACTGTTTTTT | CASSLGGSAEKLFF
TRBJ2-4 | NA | TRBV20-1 | TRBD2 | TGCAGTGCTAGACGCGGGGGGCCTGGCAAAAACATTCAGTACTTC | CSARRGGPGKNIQYF
TRBJ2-5 | few | TRBV25-1 | NA | TGTGCCAGCAGCGTCCATGGGTGGGAGACCCAGTACTTC | CASSVHGWETQYF
TRBJ1-5 | few | TRBV7-2 | NA | TGTGCCAGCAGCCCGCTCAAAGGTAGTGGCAATCAGCCCCAGCATTTT | CASSPLKGSGNQPQHF
TRBJ2-5 | few | TRBV5-1 | NA | TGCGCCAGCAGCCCGGGACGAAACCAAGAGACCCAGTACTTC | CASSPGRNQETQYF
TRBJ1-3 | few | TRBV6-6 | NA | TGTGCCAGCAGTTCCTCTACTGGCGTCATATATTTT | CASSSSTGVIYF
TRBJ2-3 | few | TRBV20-1 | NA | TGCAGTCTTGGGGGAGCCGCGTTTGGTACGCAGTATTTT | CSLGGAAFGTQYF
TRBJ2-1 | NA | TRBV14 | NA | TGTGCCAGCAGCCAAGATTTGACATCCTACAATGAGCAGTTCTTC | CASSQDLTSYNEQFF
TRBJ1-6 | NA | TRBV2 | TRBD1 | TGTGCCACGAAGGGGGCTGGTTCCTATAATTCACCCCTCCACTTT | CATKGAGSYNSPLHF
TRBJ2-5 | NA | TRBV5-1 | NA | TGCGCCAGCAGTAAGGTTCCAGGGCCCCAAGAGACCCAGTACTTC | CASSKVPGPQETQYF
TRBJ2-5 | many | TRBV20-1 | NA | TGCAGTGCGGGCCCCCGGCAAGAGACCCAGTACTTC | CSAGPRQETQYF
TRBJ1-6 | few | TRBV5-6 | NA | TGTGCCAGCAGCTTCGCCATAGCAGATTCACCCCTCCACTTT | CASSFAIADSPLHF
TRBJ2-1 | many | TRBV12-3/TRBV12-4 | TRBD1 | TGTGCCAGCAGTAGGGACAGGGACTACAATGAGCAGTTCTTC | CASSRDRDYNEQFF
TRBJ1-1 | NA | TRBV29-1 | TRBD1 | TGCAGCGTTGATCAGGGGGACGGCACTGAAGCTTTCTTT | CSVDQGDGTEAFF
TRBJ2-7 | NA | TRBV10-3 | NA | TGTGCCACTGGGGCCGGGAACTACGAGCAGTACTTC | CATGAGNYEQYF
TRBJ2-1 | few | TRBV7-9 | TRBD1 | TGTGCCAGCAGCTTCACAGGGGACGGTGAGCAGTTCTTC | CASSFTGDGEQFF
TRBJ2-3 | NA | TRBV7-9 | TRBD2 | TGTGCCAGCAGCCCCATTAGCGGGGGCACAGATACGCAGTATTTT | CASSPISGGTDTQYF
TRBJ2-1 | NA | TRBV20-1 | NA | TGCAGTGCCAACTCGGGGGTCCGTTACAATGAGCAGTTCTTC | CSANSGVRYNEQFF
TRBJ1-5 | NA | TRBV29-1 | NA | TGCAGCGTCGGGACGGATCAGCCCCAGCATTTT | CSVGTDQPQHF
TRBJ2-5 | few | TRBV29-1 | TRBD2 | TGCAGCGTTTTACTAGCGGCCCAAGAGACCCAGTACTTC | CSVLLAAQETQYF
TRBJ1-2 | NA | TRBV11-2 | NA | TGTGCCAGCAGCAGCAGGCTCCCCCCTAACTATGGCTACACCTTC | CASSSRLPPNYGYTF
TRBJ1-1 | NA | TRBV5-1 | NA | TGCGCCAGCAGCTTGGCCGTAGGGGCGCAGACTGAAGCTTTCTTT | CASSLAVGAQTEAFF
TRBJ2-5 | few | TRBV20-1 | NA | TGCAGTGCTAGTATCGGGGCCTCAGAGACCCAGTACTTC | CSASIGASETQYF
TRBJ2-5 | NA | TRBV12-3/TRBV12-4 | TRBD2 | TGTGCCAGCCGGCCCCGCCTAGCGGGGGTCCAAGAGACCCAGTACTTC | CASRPRLAGVQETQYF
TRBJ1-2 | NA | TRBV7-9 | TRBD1 | TGTGCCAGCAGCACCGGGACAGGGGATAGGAATGGCTACACCTTC | CASSTGTGDRNGYTF
TRBJ2-1 | NA | TRBV10-3 | TRBD2 | TGTGCCATCAGTGATCGAGCGGGGGCAAGCGGTGAGCAGTTCTTC | CAISDRAGASGEQFF
TRBJ2-2 | few | TRBV2 | NA | TGTGCCAGCAGTGAAGTGGTAAAGGCCGGGGAGCTGTTTTTT | CASSEVVKAGELFF
TRBJ2-1 | few | TRBV7-9 | TRBD2 | TGTGCCAGCAGCTTAGGAGGCGAGTCCCGGGGGGTGTTC | CASSLGGESRGVF
TRBJ2-3 | NA | TRBV5-8 | NA | TGTGCCAGCAGCCCGACGGTAAAAGATACGCAGTATTTT | CASSPTVKDTQYF